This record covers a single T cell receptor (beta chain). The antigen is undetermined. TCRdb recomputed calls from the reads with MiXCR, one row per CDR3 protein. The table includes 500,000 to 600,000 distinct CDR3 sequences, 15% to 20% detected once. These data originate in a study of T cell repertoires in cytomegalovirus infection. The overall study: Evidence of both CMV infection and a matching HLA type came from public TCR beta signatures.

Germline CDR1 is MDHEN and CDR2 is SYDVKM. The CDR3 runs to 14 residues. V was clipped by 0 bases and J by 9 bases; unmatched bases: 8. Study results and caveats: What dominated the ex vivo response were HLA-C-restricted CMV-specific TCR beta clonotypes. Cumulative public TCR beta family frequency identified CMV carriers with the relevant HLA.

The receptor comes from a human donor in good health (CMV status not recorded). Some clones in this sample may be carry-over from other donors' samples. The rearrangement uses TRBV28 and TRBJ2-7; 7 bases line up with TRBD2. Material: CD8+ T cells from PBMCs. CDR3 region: CASSLWGGEVGQYF. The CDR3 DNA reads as TGTGCCAGCAGTTTATGGGGGGGGGAGGTTGGGCAGTACTTC.